What follows is one T cell receptor (beta chain) and its context. What it binds is unknown. This sample stems from a study of CD8 T cells in ankylosing spondylitis. TCRdb reanalysed the 5' RACE reads using MiXCR and keeps one entry per CDR3 protein. The table records fewer than 250,000 distinct CDR3 sequences, about a sixth of them present only once. CDR1 DFQATT and CDR2 SNEGSKA come from the germline V gene (reference sequence). V was clipped by 5 bases and J by 0 bases; unmatched bases: 10. The CDR3 totals 16 residues. Study-level points and caveats: A TCR beta motif of 7 to 9 highly homologous variants seemed to mark ankylosing spondylitis blood.

Sequencing input: blood, either unsorted or a sorted T cell fraction (not recorded which). This receptor was taken from a male donor with ankylosing spondylitis. The gene calls are TRBV20-1 and TRBJ2-3; TRBD2 agrees at 8 bases. CDR3 residues: CSARGGAPTSTDTQYF. The CDR3, as DNA: TGCAGTGCTCGGGGGGGAGCACCTACTAGCACAGATACGCAGTATTTT.